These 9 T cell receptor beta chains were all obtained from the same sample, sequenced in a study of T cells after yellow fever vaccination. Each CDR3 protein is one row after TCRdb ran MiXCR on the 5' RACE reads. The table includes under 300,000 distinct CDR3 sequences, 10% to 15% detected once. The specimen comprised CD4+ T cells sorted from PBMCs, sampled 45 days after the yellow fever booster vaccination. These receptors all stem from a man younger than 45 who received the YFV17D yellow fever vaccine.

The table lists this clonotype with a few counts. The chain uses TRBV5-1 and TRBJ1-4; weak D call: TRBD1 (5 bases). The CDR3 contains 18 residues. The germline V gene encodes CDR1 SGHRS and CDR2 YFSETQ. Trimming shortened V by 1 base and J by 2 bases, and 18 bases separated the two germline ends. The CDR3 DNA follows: TGCGCCAGCAGCTTGAATACGGTCGGGGCGGTTACTAATGAAAAACTGTTTTTT. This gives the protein CASSLNTVGAVTNEKLFF. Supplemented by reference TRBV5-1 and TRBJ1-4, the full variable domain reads KAGVTQTPRYLIKTRGQQVTLSCSPISGHRSVSWYQQTPGQGLQFLFEYFSETQRNKGNFPGRFSGRQFSNSRSEMNVSTLELGDSALYLCASSLNTVGAVTNEKLFFGSGTQLSVL.

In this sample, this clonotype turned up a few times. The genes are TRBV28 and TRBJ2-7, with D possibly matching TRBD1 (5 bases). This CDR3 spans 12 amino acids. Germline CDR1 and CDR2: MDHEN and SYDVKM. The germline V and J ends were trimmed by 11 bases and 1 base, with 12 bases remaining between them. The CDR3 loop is CAYGRASYEQYF. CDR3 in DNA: TGTGCCTATGGCAGGGCATCCTACGAGCAGTACTTC.

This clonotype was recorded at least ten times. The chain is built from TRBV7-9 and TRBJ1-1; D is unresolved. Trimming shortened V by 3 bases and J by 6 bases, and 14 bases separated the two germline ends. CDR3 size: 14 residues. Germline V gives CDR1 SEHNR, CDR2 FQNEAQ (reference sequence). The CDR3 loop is CASSFGAVQPEAFF. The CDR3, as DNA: TGTGCCAGCAGCTTTGGAGCAGTCCAACCTGAAGCTTTCTTT.

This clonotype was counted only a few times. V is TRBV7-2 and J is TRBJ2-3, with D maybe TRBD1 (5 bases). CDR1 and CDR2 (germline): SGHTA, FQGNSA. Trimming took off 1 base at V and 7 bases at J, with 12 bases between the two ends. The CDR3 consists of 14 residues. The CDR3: CASSLDPRDHTQYF. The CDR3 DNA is TGTGCCAGCAGCTTAGATCCCAGGGATCATACGCAGTATTTT.

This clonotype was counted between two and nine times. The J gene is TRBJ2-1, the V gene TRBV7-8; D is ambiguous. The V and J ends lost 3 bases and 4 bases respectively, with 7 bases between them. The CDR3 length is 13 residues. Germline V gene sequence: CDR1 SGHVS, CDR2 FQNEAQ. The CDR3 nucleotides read TGTGCCAGCAGCTTCGGGTTTTACAATGAGCAGTTCTTC. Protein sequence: CASSFGFYNEQFF.

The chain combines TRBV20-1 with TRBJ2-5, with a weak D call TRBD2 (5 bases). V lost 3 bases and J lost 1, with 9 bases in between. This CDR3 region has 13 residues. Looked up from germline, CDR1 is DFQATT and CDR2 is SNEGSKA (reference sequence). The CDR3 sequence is CSASPGLQETQYF. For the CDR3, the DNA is TGCAGTGCTAGCCCAGGACTCCAAGAGACCCAGTACTTC.

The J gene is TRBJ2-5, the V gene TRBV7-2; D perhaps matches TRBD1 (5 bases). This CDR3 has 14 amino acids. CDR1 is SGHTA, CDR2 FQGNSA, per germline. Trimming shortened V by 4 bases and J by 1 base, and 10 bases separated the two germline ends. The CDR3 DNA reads TGTGCCAGCAGCTCCGGACACGCCCAAGAGACCCAGTACTTC. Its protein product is CASSSGHAQETQYF.

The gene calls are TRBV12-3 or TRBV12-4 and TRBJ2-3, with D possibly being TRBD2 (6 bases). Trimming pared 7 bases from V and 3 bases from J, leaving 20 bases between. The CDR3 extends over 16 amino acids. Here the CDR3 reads CASTTTPGGVTDTQYF. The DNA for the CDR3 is TGTGCCAGCACCACTACCCCCGGGGGAGTGACAGATACGCAGTATTTT.

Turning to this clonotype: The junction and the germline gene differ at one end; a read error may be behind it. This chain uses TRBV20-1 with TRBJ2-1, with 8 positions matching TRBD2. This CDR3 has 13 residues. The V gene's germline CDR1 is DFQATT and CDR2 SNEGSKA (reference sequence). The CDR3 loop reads CSAPQGSGTWHRF. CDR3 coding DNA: TGCAGTGCTCCCCAGGGTAGCGGGACGTGGCACCGCTTC.